These 2 T cell receptor beta chains originate from one sample sequenced in a study of a mutant IDH1 vaccine in newly diagnosed glioma. Regarding time point: week 11, during vaccination. Each dose delivered 300 ug of mutant IDH1 20-mer peptide subcutaneously with imiquimod. Sequencing was performed with immunoSEQ multiplex PCR; in TCRdb, only in-frame clones are kept and a portion is missing. Among about 120,000 clones, 85% to 90% were seen once, and the ten largest hold around 0.6%. What these receptors recognize is not known. This specimen was PBMCs, taken from a glioma patient whose treatment included an IDH1 peptide vaccine. These receptors all come from a woman aged 45-65 years with glioma.

The rearrangement uses TRBV19 and TRBJ2-1; 7 bases fit TRBD2. Germline V gives CDR1 LNHDA, CDR2 SQIVND (reference sequence). The J segment lost 10 bases and the V segment lost 6 bases, leaving 12 bases of the junction unmatched. The CDR3 is 14 residues long. For the CDR3, the DNA is TGTGCCAGTAGCCTCGGACTAGGAAATTGGGAGCAGTTCTTC. It specifies CASSLGLGNWEQFF.

The J gene is TRBJ1-1, the V gene TRBV18; TRBD1 is a possible D gene (5 bases). V was trimmed by 6 bases and J by 1 base, leaving 12 bases between them. The CDR3 is 14 amino acids. Germline V CDR1 and CDR2: KGHSH, LQKENI. CDR3 residues: CASSSGTENTEAFF. CDR3 coding DNA: TGTGCCAGCTCCTCCGGGACTGAGAACACTGAAGCTTTCTTT. The full variable domain, its missing parts supplied by reference TRBV18 and TRBJ1-1, is NAGVMQNPRHLVRRRGQEARLRCSPMKGHSHVYWYRQLPEEGLKFMVYLQKENIIDESGMPKERFSAEFPKEGPSILRIQQVVRGDSAAYFCASSSGTENTEAFFGQGTRLTVV.